This T cell receptor beta chain was retrieved from a study of T-cell memory formation after mild COVID-19. Study findings and constraints: SARS-CoV-2 specificity of second-wave clones peaking day 37 was unconfirmed.

Using constant-segment primers, 5'RACE produced TCR alpha and TCR beta cDNA libraries carrying sample barcodes and UMIs. A single record per CDR3 protein comes from TCRdb applying MiXCR to the 5' RACE reads. The sample lists about 610,000 distinct CDR3 sequences, 15% to 20% seen once, with about 8.6% in the top ten. On this clonotype itself: The target antigen is unknown.

The material sequenced was PBMCs or a T cell subset sorted from them (not recorded which). The TCR sequence derives from an adult woman who had mild COVID-19 (a few samples of this study predate the infection). Cell type and time point are not known.

The CDR3 protein is CASSLARGMGSGANVLTF. In nucleotides, the CDR3 is TGTGCCAGCAGCTTAGCAAGGGGAATGGGCTCTGGGGCCAACGTCCTGACTTTC. The gene calls are TRBV7-2 and TRBJ2-6, with D perhaps TRBD1 (5 bases). The CDR3 is 18 amino acids. V was cut by 0 bases and J by 0 bases, with 12 bases left in between. Germline values: CDR1 SGHTA, CDR2 FQGNSA. The full variable domain, rest sourced from reference TRBV7-2 and TRBJ2-6, is GAGVSQSPSNKVTEKGKDVELRCDPISGHTALYWYRQSLGQGLEFLIYFQGNSAPDKSGLPSDRFSAERTGGSVSTLTIQRTQQEDSAVYLCASSLARGMGSGANVLTFGAGSRLTVL.